Presented here are 19 T cell receptor beta chains from one specimen sequenced in a study of T cell clonotyping in hematopoietic cell transplantation. The repertoire was sequenced with immunoSEQ multiplex PCR; TCRdb's copy has only in-frame clones and lacks some. The sample includes fewer than 70,000 clones, over 90% seen only once; the top ten take about 1.5%. The specimen sequenced was peripheral blood mononuclear cells. The receptors shown here come from a man aged 45-65 years in good health. Some clones in this sample may be carry-over from other donors' samples.

This clone was observed a single time. The V call is TRBV4-2, the J call TRBJ1-2; TRBD1 might be the D (5 bases). CDR1 is LGHNA and CDR2 is YNFKEQ in the germline V gene. V was cut by 0 bases and J by 3 bases, with 11 bases left in between. CDR3 length: 15 amino acids. CDR3 residues: CASSQEGQADYGYTF. The CDR3 DNA is TGTGCCAGCAGCCAAGAGGGGCAGGCCGACTATGGCTACACCTTC.

The rearrangement joins TRBV2 to TRBJ1-2, with D unresolved. The V gene lost 3 bases and the J gene lost 7 bases, with 12 bases spanning the gap. The CDR3 consists of 13 residues. The V gene's germline CDR1 is SNHLY and CDR2 FYNNEI. For the CDR3, the DNA is TGTGCCAGCAGTGATCGTGCGGACTCTGGCTACACCTTC. Translation: CASSDRADSGYTF.

The chain has TRBV29-1 and TRBJ1-1; D remains ambiguous. This CDR3 contains 13 residues. V was trimmed by 1 base and J by 2 bases, leaving 8 bases between them. Germline V gene lookup returns CDR1 SQVTM and CDR2 ANQGSEA. The chain's CDR3 is CSVEGEGNTEAFF. The CDR3 coding sequence is TGCAGCGTTGAAGGGGAAGGAAACACTGAAGCTTTCTTT.

V is TRBV28 and J is TRBJ2-2, with D tentatively TRBD2 (5 bases). CDR3 length: 13 residues. Germline-derived CDR1 and CDR2 are MDHEN and SYDVKM. Trimming pared 5 bases from V and 7 bases from J, leaving 11 bases between. The CDR3 nucleotides read TGTGCCAGCAGTGTTCTAGCAAACGGGGAGCTGTTTTTT. Its translation: CASSVLANGELFF.

This chain links TRBV29-1 with TRBJ2-1, with 13 bases that match TRBD2. The CDR3 is made up of 18 amino acids. The V segment lost 6 bases and the J segment 2 bases; nucleotides outside the gene matches: 13. Germline CDR1 SQVTM, CDR2 ANQGSEA. The CDR3 DNA is TGCAGCGTCGGACCTACTAGCGGGAGGGACTCTGCCTACAATGAGCAGTTCTTC. Amino acid sequence: CSVGPTSGRDSAYNEQFF.

This chain uses TRBV5-1 with TRBJ2-3, with a tentative D call TRBD1 (6 bases). Between the trimmed V and J ends, which lost 3 bases and 3 bases, there was a span of 14 bases. The germline V gene encodes CDR1 SGHRS and CDR2 YFSETQ. CDR3 length equals 15 residues. The CDR3 DNA sequence: TGCGCCAGCAGCTCGCAGGGGATCCGGACAGATACGCAGTATTTT. This encodes CASSSQGIRTDTQYF. Supplemented by reference TRBV5-1 and TRBJ2-3, the full variable domain reads KAGVTQTPRYLIKTRGQQVTLSCSPISGHRSVSWYQQTPGQGLQFLFEYFSETQRNKGNFPGRFSGRQFSNSRSEMNVSTLELGDSALYLCASSSQGIRTDTQYFGPGTRLTVL.

The chain uses TRBV7-3 and TRBJ1-1, with TRBD1 matching over 8 bases. CDR1 is SGHTA and CDR2 is FQGTGA in the germline V gene. The CDR3 loop spans 14 amino acids. J lost 1 base, V lost 5 bases, and 3 bases had no gene match. The CDR3 region is CASSIGQGNTEAFF. The CDR3 coding sequence is TGTGCCAGCAGCATAGGACAGGGGAACACTGAAGCTTTCTTT.

The chain has TRBV7-6 and TRBJ2-3; D possibly corresponds to TRBD1 (7 bases). Germline loops: CDR1 SGHVS, CDR2 FNYEAQ. The CDR3 totals 16 residues. The ends were cut back, 1 base at V and 2 bases at J, with 13 bases in the middle. Here the CDR3 reads CASSLGAGGITDTQYF. In DNA form, the CDR3 reads TGTGCCAGCAGCTTAGGGGCAGGGGGGATCACAGATACGCAGTATTTT.

The chain employs TRBV30 and TRBJ2-3, with TRBD1 as a possible D gene (5 bases). The CDR3 extends over 12 amino acids. With 3 bases removed from V and 1 base from J, the gap between germline ends came to 5 bases. Per the germline V gene, CDR1 is GTSNPN and CDR2 is SVGIG (reference sequence). CDR3 loop: CAWRTGTDTQYF. The CDR3 DNA sequence: TGTGCCTGGAGGACAGGCACAGATACGCAGTATTTT.

Comment on this clone: The same CDR3 arises from other DNA sequences in this sample as well. The chain couples TRBV7-9 to TRBJ2-3; D gene uncertain. The CDR3 has 12 residues. Per the germline V gene, CDR1 is SEHNR and CDR2 is FQNEAQ (reference sequence). V was pared by 3 bases and J by 6 bases, with 7 bases between. CDR3 protein: CASSLPADTQYF. CDR3 in DNA: TGTGCCAGCAGCTTGCCTGCGGATACGCAGTATTTT.

The chain recombines TRBV6-5 with TRBJ2-7, with D perhaps assigned TRBD1 or TRBD2 (6 bases each). Germline V gives CDR1 MNHEY, CDR2 SVGAGI. V was cut by 0 bases and J by 4 bases, with 13 bases left in between. The CDR3 has 15 amino acids. This CDR3 reads CASSYSAGGKYEQYF. The CDR3 region has the DNA TGTGCCAGCAGTTACTCGGCCGGGGGCAAGTACGAGCAGTACTTC.

This chain links TRBV14 with TRBJ1-1; D gene uncertain. CDR3 length: 13 residues. V gave up 2 bases and J gave up 1 base, with 5 bases separating them. The germline V gene has CDR1 SGHDN and CDR2 FVKESK. CDR3 amino acids: CASSQQQNTEAFF. CDR3 bases: TGTGCCAGCAGCCAACAACAGAACACTGAAGCTTTCTTT.

The chain combines TRBV9 with TRBJ1-5; D is possibly TRBD1 (5 bases). V lost 0 bases and J 7 bases, leaving 11 bases between the germline ends. Germline assignment: CDR1 SGDLS and CDR2 YYNGEE. There are 14 residues in the CDR3. The CDR3 loop is CASSVAGIGQPQHF. CDR3 coding DNA: TGTGCCAGCAGCGTAGCAGGGATAGGGCAGCCCCAGCATTTT.

The chain is built from TRBV2 and TRBJ2-7; D is uncertain. Germline-derived CDR1 and CDR2 are SNHLY and FYNNEI. The CDR3 length is 15 residues. V was cut by 3 bases and J by 1 base, with 13 bases left in between. This CDR3 reads CASSDPRLLSYEQYF. CDR3 coding DNA: TGTGCCAGCAGTGATCCCAGGCTGCTTTCCTACGAGCAGTACTTC.

The chain joins TRBV4-3 to TRBJ1-6, with D unclear. The CDR3 totals 12 residues. Germline CDR1 is LGHNA and CDR2 is YSLEER. V shed 3 bases and J shed 5 bases, with 2 bases lying between them. CDR3 DNA: TGCGCCAGCAGCCACGATAATTCACCCCTCCACTTT. This translates into CASSHDNSPLHF.

This sequence joins TRBV7-8 and TRBJ2-2, with 7 bases fitting TRBD2. CDR1 SGHVS and CDR2 FQNEAQ come from the germline V gene. The ends lost 5 bases at V and 7 bases at J; junction bases unmatched: 10. The CDR3 loop spans 15 amino acids. The CDR3 bases are TGTGCCAGCAGCCCAACAGCGGGGCCCGGCGGGGAGCTGTTTTTT. It codes for CASSPTAGPGGELFF. Complete variable domain (other parts from reference TRBV7-8 and TRBJ2-2): GAGVSQSPRYKVAKRGQDVALRCDPISGHVSLFWYQQALGQGPEFLTYFQNEAQLDKSGLPSDRFFAERPEGSVSTLKIQRTQQEDSAVYLCASSPTAGPGGELFFGEGSRLTVL.

The chain employs TRBV28 and TRBJ2-7, with TRBD2 identical over 11 bases. The CDR3 length is 15 residues. CDR1 is MDHEN, CDR2 SYDVKM, per germline. The V segment lost 5 bases and the J segment 2 bases; nucleotides outside the gene matches: 5. The CDR3 sequence is CASSTSGRIPYEQYF. CDR3 nucleotide sequence: TGTGCCAGCAGTACTAGCGGGAGAATCCCCTACGAGCAGTACTTC. The full variable domain, in which reference TRBV28 and TRBJ2-7 provide the parts outside the CDR3, is DVKVTQSSRYLVKRTGEKVFLECVQDMDHENMFWYRQDPGLGLRLIYFSYDVKMKEKGDIPEGYSVSREKKERFSLILESASTNQTSMYLCASSTSGRIPYEQYFGPGTRLTVT.

The chain uses TRBV5-8 and TRBJ2-7; D is possibly TRBD1 (6 bases). Germline CDR1 SGHTS, CDR2 YDEGEE. The length of the CDR3 is 13 residues. Deletions cut 4 bases from V and 3 bases from J, with 11 bases between. The CDR3 DNA follows: TGTGCCAGCAGCCCAGGACAGAACTACGAGCAGTACTTC. This encodes CASSPGQNYEQYF.

This clone was recorded once. The CDR3 protein is CASSLTEAPVATGYTF. The CDR3 bases are TGTGCCAGCAGCTTAACTGAGGCCCCTGTGGCAACTGGCTACACCTTC. This chain joins TRBV7-3 and TRBJ1-2; D is unclear. V lost 0 bases and J 7 bases, leaving 18 bases between the germline ends. CDR3 length: 16 amino acids. Germline V gene sequence: CDR1 SGHTA, CDR2 FQGTGA.